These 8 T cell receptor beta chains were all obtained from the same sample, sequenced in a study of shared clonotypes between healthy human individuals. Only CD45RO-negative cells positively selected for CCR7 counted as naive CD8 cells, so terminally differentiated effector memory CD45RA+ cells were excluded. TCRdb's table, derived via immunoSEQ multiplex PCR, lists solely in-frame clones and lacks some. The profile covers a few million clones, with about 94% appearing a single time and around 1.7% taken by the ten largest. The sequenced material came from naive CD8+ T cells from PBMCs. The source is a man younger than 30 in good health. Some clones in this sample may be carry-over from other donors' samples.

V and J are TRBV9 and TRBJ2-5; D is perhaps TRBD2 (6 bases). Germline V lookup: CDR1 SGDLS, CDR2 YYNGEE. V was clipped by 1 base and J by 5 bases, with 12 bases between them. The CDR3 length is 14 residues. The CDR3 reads CASSVSGSLETQYF. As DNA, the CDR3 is TGTGCCAGCAGCGTATCCGGGAGTCTTGAGACCCAGTACTTC.

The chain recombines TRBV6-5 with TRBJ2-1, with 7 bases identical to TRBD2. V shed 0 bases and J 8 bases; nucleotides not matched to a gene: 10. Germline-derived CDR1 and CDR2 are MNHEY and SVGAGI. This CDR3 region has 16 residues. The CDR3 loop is CASSYSAGEVIHEQFF. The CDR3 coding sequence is TGTGCCAGCAGTTACTCCGCGGGGGAGGTCATTCATGAGCAGTTCTTC.

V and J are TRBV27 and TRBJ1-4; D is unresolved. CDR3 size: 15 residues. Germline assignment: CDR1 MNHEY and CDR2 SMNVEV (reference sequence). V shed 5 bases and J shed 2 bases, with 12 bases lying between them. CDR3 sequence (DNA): TGTGCCAGCAGTCAGCGCGCATTCACTAATGAAAAACTGTTTTTT. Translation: CASSQRAFTNEKLFF.

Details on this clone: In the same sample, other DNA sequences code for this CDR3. CDR3 in DNA: TGTGCCAGCAGTTTATCGGCAGGGGCCTCCTACGAGCAGTACTTC. Amino acids: CASSLSAGASYEQYF. The gene calls are TRBV27 and TRBJ2-7; TRBD1 is a possible D gene (6 bases). The CDR3 is made up of 15 amino acids. With 0 bases removed from V and 0 bases from J, the gap between germline ends came to 9 bases. Germline V gene sequence: CDR1 MNHEY, CDR2 SMNVEV (reference sequence).

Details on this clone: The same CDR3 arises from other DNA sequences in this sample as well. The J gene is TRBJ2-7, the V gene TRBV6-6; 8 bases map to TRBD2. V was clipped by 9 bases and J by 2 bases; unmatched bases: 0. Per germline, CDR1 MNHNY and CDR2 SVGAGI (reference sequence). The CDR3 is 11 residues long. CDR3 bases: TGTGCCAGTAGCGGGACCTACGAGCAGTACTTC. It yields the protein CASSGTYEQYF.

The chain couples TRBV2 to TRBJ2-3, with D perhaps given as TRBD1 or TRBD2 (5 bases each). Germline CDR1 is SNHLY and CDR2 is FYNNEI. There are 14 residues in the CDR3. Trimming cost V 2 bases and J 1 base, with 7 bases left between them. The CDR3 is CASSEWDRTDTQYF. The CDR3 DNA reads TGTGCCAGCAGTGAATGGGACCGCACAGATACGCAGTATTTT. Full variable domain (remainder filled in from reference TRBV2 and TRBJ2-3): EPEVTQTPSHQVTQMGQEVILRCVPISNHLYFYWYRQILGQKVEFLVSFYNNEISEKSEIFDDQFSVERPDGSNFTLKIRSTKLEDSAMYFCASSEWDRTDTQYFGPGTRLTVL.

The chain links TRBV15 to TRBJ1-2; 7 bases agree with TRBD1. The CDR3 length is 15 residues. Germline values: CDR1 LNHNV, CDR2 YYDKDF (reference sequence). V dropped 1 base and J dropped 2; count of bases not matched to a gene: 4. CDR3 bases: TGTGCCACCAGCAGAGCTAGAGGGGGCAACTATGGCTACACCTTC. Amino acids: CATSRARGGNYGYTF.

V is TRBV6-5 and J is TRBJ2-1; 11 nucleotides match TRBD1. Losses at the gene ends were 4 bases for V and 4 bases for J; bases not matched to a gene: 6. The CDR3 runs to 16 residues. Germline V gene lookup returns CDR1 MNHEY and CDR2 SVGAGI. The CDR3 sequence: CASSLTGTGGYNEQFF. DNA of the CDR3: TGTGCCAGCAGTTTAACCGGGACAGGGGGATACAATGAGCAGTTCTTC.